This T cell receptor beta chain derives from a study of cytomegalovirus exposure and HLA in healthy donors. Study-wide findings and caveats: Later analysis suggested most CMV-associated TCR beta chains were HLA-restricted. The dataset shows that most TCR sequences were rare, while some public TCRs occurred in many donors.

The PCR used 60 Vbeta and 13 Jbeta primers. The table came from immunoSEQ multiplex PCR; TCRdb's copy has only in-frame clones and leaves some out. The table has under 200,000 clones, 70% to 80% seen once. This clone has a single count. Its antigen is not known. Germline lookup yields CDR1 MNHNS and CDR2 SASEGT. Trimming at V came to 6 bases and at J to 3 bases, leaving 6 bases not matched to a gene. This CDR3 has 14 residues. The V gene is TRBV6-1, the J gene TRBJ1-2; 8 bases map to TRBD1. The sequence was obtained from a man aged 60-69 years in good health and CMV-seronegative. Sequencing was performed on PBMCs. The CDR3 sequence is CASSRTGQDYGYTF. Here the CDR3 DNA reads TGTGCCAGCAGCCGGACAGGGCAGGACTATGGCTACACCTTC.